A selection of T cell receptor beta chains follows, all from one sample in a study of long-term antiretroviral therapy in people with HIV. This table comes from immunoSEQ multiplex PCR, and its TCRdb copy is limited to in-frame clones, with some not included. Seen here are under 9,000 clones, 81% observed once, and the top ten hold around 13%. The sequencing here drew on unsorted PBMCs, taken less than 2.7 years before starting antiretroviral therapy. The receptors shown here come from a man in his forties or fifties with HIV. Both conserved end residues are part of each CDR3. A D gene is named only where the DNA matches it firmly. Size tells how often a clone was seen (once, few, many) or the class of an expanded clone, and some rows leave it out.

>TRBV19|TRBD1|TRBJ1-2|-
CASRRQGWSYGYTF
TGTGCCAGTAGACGACAGGGTTGGAGCTATGGCTACACCTTC
>TRBV6-5|TRBD1|TRBJ2-7|-
CASSWDRASYEQYF
TGTGCCAGCAGTTGGGACAGGGCATCCTACGAGCAGTACTTC
>TRBV6-6|TRBD2|TRBJ2-7|-
CASSYSAGTSYYEQYF
TGTGCCAGCAGTTACTCGGCCGGGACTAGCTACTACGAGCAGTACTTC
>TRBV27|-|TRBJ2-3|once
CASSLKQGTDTQYF
TGTGCCAGCAGTTTAAAACAGGGCACAGATACGCAGTATTTT
>TRBV29-1|-|TRBJ1-4|once
CSVRDGGNEKLFF
TGCAGCGTCCGGGACGGCGGTAATGAAAAACTGTTTTTT
>TRBV7-2|-|TRBJ2-7|-
CASSLGGATYEQYF
TGTGCCAGCAGCTTAGGGGGGGCTACCTACGAGCAGTACTTC
>TRBV9|-|TRBJ2-7|-
CASSVLSSSYEQYF
TGTGCCAGCAGCGTTTTAAGTAGCTCCTACGAGCAGTACTTC
>TRBV5-4|-|TRBJ1-1|-
CASSLEGMTEAFF
TGTGCCAGCAGCTTGGAGGGCATGACTGAAGCTTTCTTT
>TRBV5-8|-|TRBJ1-3|-
CASSRGNTIYF
TGTGCCAGCAGTCGTGGAAACACCATATATTTT
>TRBV6-1|TRBD2|TRBJ2-3|once
CASSEVLAGADTQYF
TGTGCCAGCAGTGAAGTTCTAGCGGGGGCAGATACGCAGTATTTT
>TRBV6-6|-|TRBJ1-2|-
CASSYPGDRVHTF
TGTGCCAGCAGTTACCCGGGAGATAGGGTACACACCTTC
>TRBV7-8|-|TRBJ1-5|-
CASSLVDQPQHF
TGTGCCAGCAGCTTAGTCGATCAGCCCCAGCATTTT
>TRBV11-2|-|TRBJ1-6|-
CASSLDQDYNSPLHF
TGTGCCAGCAGCTTAGATCAGGACTATAATTCACCCCTCCACTTT
>TRBV30|TRBD1|TRBJ2-7|-
CAWSRGQGEIYEQYF
TGTGCCTGGAGTCGGGGACAGGGCGAAATTTACGAGCAGTACTTC
>TRBV15|-|TRBJ1-4|-
CATSRDQGRDEKLFF
TGTGCCACCAGCAGAGACCAGGGGCGGGATGAAAAACTGTTTTTT
>TRBV5-1|-|TRBJ1-3|large
CASSLASGHSGNTIYF
TGCGCCAGCAGCTTGGCCTCGGGACACTCTGGAAACACCATATATTTT
>TRBV5-1|TRBD1|TRBJ2-7|-
CASSSGQGASYEQYF
TGCGCCAGCAGCTCTGGACAGGGGGCCTCCTACGAGCAGTACTTC
>TRBV5-1|-|TRBJ1-2|-
CASSLETGTGGYTF
TGCGCCAGCAGCTTGGAGACGGGTACTGGCGGCTACACCTTC
>TRBV28|-|TRBJ1-1|-
CASSFGQGRTEAFF
TGTGCCAGCAGTTTCGGGCAGGGTCGCACTGAAGCTTTCTTT
>TRBV6-1|-|TRBJ2-7|-
CASSEGVGGTYEQYF
TGTGCCAGCAGTGAAGGAGTAGGGGGGACCTACGAGCAGTACTTC
>TRBV10-1|-|TRBJ2-2|few
CASSENRATGELFF
TGCGCCAGCAGTGAGAACAGGGCGACCGGGGAGCTGTTTTTT
>TRBV4-1|-|TRBJ1-2|-
CASSQERSHPNYGYTF
TGCGCCAGCAGCCAAGAGCGCAGCCATCCTAACTATGGCTACACCTTC
>TRBV9|TRBD1|TRBJ2-7|-
CASSVDRTGDGEQYF
TGTGCCAGCAGCGTAGATAGGACAGGGGATGGCGAGCAGTACTTC
>TRBV7-2|TRBD1|TRBJ1-2|-
CASSLQGAAYGYTF
TGTGCCAGCAGCTTACAGGGGGCGGCGTATGGCTACACCTTC
>TRBV13|TRBD1|TRBJ2-7|-
CASSSTGTGAGYEQYF
TGTGCCAGCAGCTCCACCGGGACAGGGGCCGGATACGAGCAGTACTTC
>TRBV19|TRBD1|TRBJ1-4|-
CASSTQGTGTEKLFF
TGTGCCAGTAGTACTCAGGGGACAGGAACTGAAAAACTGTTTTTT
>TRBV27|TRBD1|TRBJ2-7|once
CASSLSVRGNEQYF
TGTGCCAGCAGTTTATCGGTCAGGGGGAACGAGCAGTACTTC
>TRBV6-1|-|TRBJ1-2|-
CASGEQGYGYTF
TGTGCCAGCGGGGAACAAGGCTATGGCTACACCTTC
>TRBV27|TRBD1|TRBJ2-5|once
CASSWTGKGETQYF
TGTGCCAGCAGTTGGACAGGGAAGGGAGAGACCCAGTACTTC
>TRBV11-2|-|TRBJ2-7|-
CASSEGTGAGLDEQYF
TGTGCCAGCAGCGAAGGTACGGGGGCGGGTCTTGACGAGCAGTACTTC
>TRBV4-1|TRBD1|TRBJ2-3|once
CASSDDRTGGSDTQYF
TGCGCCAGCAGCGACGATAGGACAGGGGGATCAGATACGCAGTATTTT
>TRBV10-2|-|TRBJ2-1|-
CASSESANEQFF
TGCGCCAGCAGTGAGTCGGCCAATGAGCAGTTCTTC
>TRBV28|-|TRBJ2-1|-
CASSFYTEQFF
TGTGCCAGCAGTTTTTATACCGAGCAGTTCTTC
>TRBV5-8|-|TRBJ2-1|-
CASSLPLAPSHNEQFF
TGTGCCAGCAGCTTGCCCCTAGCCCCTTCTCACAATGAGCAGTTCTTC
>TRBV7-7|TRBD2|TRBJ2-2|-
CASSQTSGGNTGELFF
TGTGCCAGCAGCCAGACTAGCGGGGGGAACACCGGGGAGCTGTTTTTT
>TRBV4-1|TRBD1|TRBJ1-4|-
CASSLRRDRDNEKLFF
TGCGCCAGCAGCCTGAGGAGGGACAGGGACAATGAAAAACTGTTTTTT
>TRBV18|TRBD2|TRBJ2-3|-
CASSPSSGRTDTQYF
TGTGCCAGCTCACCGTCTAGCGGCCGCACAGATACGCAGTATTTT
>TRBV15|-|TRBJ1-1|-
CATSTNTGGRLNTEAFF
TGTGCCACCAGCACAAACACTGGGGGACGGCTGAACACTGAAGCTTTCTTT
>TRBV10-3|-|TRBJ2-2|-
CAISESGELFF
TGTGCCATCAGTGAGTCCGGGGAGCTGTTTTTT
>TRBV4-1|-|TRBJ1-1|-
CASSQTLGVSNTEAFF
TGCGCCAGCAGCCAAACCTTGGGGGTATCTAACACTGAAGCTTTCTTT
>TRBV6-5|TRBD2|TRBJ2-7|-
CASSKGLAGAYEQYF
TGTGCCAGCAGTAAAGGACTAGCGGGGGCCTACGAGCAGTACTTC